The clone carrying this T cell receptor (beta chain) was found a few times. The data were taken from a study of blood T cells in healthy people across ages. Alongside a J-beta primer mix, a sample-barcoded 5' primer served in a second PCR lasting roughly 7 to 12 cycles. TCRdb analysed the 5' RACE reads with MiXCR anew, one entry per CDR3 protein. The sample yields fewer than 1,200,000 distinct CDR3 sequences, 25% seen once. These data also featured in a second study, about T cells of mothers and their children.

The receptor's source is a girl aged 2 to 10 in good health. Sample: blood.

The CDR3 reads CSARGTTMNTEAFF. The CDR3 coding sequence is TGCAGCGCCAGGGGTACCACAATGAACACTGAAGCTTTCTTT. The chain carries TRBV29-1 and TRBJ1-1, with D possibly TRBD1 on 6 matching bases. This CDR3 region has 14 residues. The germline CDR1 and CDR2 sequences are SQVTM and ANQGSEA. V was clipped by 7 bases and J by 0 bases, with 15 bases between them.